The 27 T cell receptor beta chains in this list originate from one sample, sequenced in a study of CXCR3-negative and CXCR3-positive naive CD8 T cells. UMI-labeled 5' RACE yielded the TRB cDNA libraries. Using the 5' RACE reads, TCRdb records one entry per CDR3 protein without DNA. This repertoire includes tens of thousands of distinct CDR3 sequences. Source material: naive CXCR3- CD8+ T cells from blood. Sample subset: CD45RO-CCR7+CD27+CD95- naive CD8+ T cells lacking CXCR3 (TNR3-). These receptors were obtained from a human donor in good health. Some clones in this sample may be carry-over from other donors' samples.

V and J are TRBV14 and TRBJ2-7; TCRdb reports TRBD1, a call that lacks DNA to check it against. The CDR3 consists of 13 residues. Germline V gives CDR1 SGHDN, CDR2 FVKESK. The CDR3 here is CASSQAGDYEQYF.

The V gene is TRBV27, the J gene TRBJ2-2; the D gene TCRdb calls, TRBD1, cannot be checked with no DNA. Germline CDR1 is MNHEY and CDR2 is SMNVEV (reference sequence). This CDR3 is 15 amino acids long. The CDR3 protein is CASRAGAASTGELFF.

The CDR3 here is CASSSTRDEQFF. This chain links TRBV7-2 with TRBJ2-1; TCRdb designates TRBD2, a call that cannot be tested without DNA. The germline V gene has CDR1 SGHTA and CDR2 FQGNSA. This CDR3 is 12 amino acids long. Together with reference TRBV7-2 and TRBJ2-1, the CDR3 gives the full variable domain: GAGVSQSPSNKVTEKGKDVELRCDPISGHTALYWYRQSLGQGLEFLIYFQGNSAPDKSGLPSDRFSAERTGGSVSTLTIQRTQQEDSAVYLCASSSTRDEQFFGPGTRLTVL.

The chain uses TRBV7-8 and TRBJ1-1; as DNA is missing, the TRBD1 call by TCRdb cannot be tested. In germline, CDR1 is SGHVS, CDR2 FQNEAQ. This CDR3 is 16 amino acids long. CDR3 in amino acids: CASSWDRAEGNTEAFF.

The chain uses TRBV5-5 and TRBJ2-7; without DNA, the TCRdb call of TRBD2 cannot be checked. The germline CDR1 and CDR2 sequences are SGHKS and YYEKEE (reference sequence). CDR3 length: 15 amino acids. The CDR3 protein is CASSYLAGVAYEQYF.

The CDR3 reads CASSVDGTASYEQYF. The J gene is TRBJ2-7, the V gene TRBV9; the TRBD1 assignment by TCRdb is unverifiable without DNA. CDR1 and CDR2 (germline): SGDLS, YYNGEE. The CDR3 covers 15 residues.

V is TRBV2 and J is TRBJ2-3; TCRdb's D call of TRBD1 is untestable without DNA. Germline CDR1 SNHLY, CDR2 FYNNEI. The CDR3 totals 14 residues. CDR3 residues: CASNGGGGTDTQYF.

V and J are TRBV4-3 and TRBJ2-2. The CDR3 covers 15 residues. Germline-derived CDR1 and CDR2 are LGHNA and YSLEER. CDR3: CASSQDDSVTGELFF.

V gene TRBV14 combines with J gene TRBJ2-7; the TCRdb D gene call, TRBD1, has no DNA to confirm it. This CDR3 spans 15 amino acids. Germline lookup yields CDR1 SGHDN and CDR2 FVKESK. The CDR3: CASSQIGGISYEQYF.

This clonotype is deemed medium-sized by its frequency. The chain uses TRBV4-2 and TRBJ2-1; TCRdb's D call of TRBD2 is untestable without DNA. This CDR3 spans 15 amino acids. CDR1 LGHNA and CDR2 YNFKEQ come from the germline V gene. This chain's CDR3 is CASSQVVAGDNEQFF.

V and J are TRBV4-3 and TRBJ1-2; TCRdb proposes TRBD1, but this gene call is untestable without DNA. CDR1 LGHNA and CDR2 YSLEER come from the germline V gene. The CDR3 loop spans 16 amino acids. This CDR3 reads CASSQMGQATNYGYTF.

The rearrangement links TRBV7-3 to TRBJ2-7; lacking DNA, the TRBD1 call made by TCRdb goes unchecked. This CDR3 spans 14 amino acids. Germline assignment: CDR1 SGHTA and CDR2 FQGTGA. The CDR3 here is CASSSTGDSYEQYF.

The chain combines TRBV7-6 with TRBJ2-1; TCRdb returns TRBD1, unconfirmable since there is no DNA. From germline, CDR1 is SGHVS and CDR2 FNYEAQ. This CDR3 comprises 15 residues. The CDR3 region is CASSVRAGVNNEQFF. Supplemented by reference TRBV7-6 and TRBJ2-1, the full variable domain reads GAGVSQSPRYKVTKRGQDVALRCDPISGHVSLYWYRQALGQGPEFLTYFNYEAQQDKSGLPNDRFSAERPEGSISTLTIQRTEQRDSAMYRCASSVRAGVNNEQFFGPGTRLTVL.

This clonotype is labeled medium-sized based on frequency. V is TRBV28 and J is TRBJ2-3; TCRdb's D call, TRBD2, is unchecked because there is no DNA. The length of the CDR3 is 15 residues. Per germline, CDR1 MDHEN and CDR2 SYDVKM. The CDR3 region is CASTPWSGSTDTQYF.

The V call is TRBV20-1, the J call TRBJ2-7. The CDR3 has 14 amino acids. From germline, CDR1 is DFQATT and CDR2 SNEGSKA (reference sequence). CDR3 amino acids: CSAKWTQSSYEQYF.

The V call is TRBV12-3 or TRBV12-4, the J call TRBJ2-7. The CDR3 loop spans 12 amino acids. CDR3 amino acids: CASSPTKYEQYF.

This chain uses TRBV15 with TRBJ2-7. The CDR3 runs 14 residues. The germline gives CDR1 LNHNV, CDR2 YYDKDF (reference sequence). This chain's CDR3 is CATSSDGGSYEQYF.

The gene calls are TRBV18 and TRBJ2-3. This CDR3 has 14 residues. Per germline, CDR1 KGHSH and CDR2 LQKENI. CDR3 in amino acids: CASSPPISTDTQYF.

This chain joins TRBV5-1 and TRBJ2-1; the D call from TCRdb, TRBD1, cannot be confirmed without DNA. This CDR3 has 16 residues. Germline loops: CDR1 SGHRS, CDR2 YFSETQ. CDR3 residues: CASRPRDRGLINEQFF.

The CDR3 loop is CASSQPWYGEQYF. The chain has TRBV7-9 and TRBJ2-7. Germline CDR1 SEHNR, CDR2 FQNEAQ (reference sequence). The CDR3 has 13 residues.

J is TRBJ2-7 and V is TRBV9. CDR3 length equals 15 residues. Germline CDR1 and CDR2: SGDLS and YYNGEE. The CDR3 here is CASSVYETRSNEQYF.

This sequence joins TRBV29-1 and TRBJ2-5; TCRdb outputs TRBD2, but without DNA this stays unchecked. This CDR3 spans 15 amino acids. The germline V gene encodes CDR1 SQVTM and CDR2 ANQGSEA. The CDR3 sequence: CSVEEVAGAWKTQYF.

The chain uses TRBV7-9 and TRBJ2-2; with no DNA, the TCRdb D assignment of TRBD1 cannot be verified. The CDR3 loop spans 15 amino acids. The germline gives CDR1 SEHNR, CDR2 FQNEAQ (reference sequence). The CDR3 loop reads CASSPTGVNTGELFF.

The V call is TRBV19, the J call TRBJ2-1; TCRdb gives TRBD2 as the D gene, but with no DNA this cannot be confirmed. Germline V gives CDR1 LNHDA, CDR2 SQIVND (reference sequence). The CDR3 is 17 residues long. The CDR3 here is CASSLTSGGHSYNEQFF.

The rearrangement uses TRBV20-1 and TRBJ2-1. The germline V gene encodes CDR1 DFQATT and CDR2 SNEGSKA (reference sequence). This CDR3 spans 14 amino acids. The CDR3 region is CSARWIGFYNEQFF.

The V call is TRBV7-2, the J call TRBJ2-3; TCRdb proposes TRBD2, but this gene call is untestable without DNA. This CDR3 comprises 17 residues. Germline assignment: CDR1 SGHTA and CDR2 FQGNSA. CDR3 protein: CASSWLAGGLSTDTQYF.

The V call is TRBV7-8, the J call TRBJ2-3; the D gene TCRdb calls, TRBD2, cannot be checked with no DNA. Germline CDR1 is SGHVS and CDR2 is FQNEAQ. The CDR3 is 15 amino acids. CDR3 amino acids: CASSLVGGALDTQYF.